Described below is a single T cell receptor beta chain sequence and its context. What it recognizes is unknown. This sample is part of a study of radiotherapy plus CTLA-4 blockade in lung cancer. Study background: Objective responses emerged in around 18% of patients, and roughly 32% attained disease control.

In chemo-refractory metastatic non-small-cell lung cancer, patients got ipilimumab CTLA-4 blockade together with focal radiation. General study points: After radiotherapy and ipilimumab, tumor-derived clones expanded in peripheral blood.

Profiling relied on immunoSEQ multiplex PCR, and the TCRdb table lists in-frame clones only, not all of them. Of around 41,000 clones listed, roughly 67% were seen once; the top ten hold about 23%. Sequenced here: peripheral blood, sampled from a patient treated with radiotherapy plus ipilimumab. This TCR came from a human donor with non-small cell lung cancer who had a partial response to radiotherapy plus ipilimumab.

The CDR3 nucleotides read TGCGCCAGCAGTTTTCAGCGGGAGGGCCGCACAGATACGCAGTATTTT. It codes for CASSFQREGRTDTQYF. The chain combines TRBV10-1 with TRBJ2-3, with 10 bases matching TRBD2. There are 16 residues in the CDR3. Looked up from germline, CDR1 is WNHNN and CDR2 is SYGVQD (reference sequence). J was trimmed by 1 base and V by 5 bases; bases with no gene match: 6.